The entry that follows covers one TCR beta chain sequence. Here immunoSEQ multiplex PCR was the method, and the copy in TCRdb shows in-frame clones only, minus some. The data contain tens of thousands of clones, about 89% of them singletons. Recipients received nonmyeloablative bone marrow transplants from related graft donors, with transient mixed chimerism. The sample is drawn from a study of Tregs in tolerant kidney transplant recipients. CDR1 MDHEN and CDR2 SYDVKM come from the germline V gene. V shed 2 bases and J 2 bases; nucleotides not matched to a gene: 5. This CDR3 is built from 16 residues.

Source: CD8+ T cells from blood (PBMCs), taken 24 months after the transplant. The TCR sequence derives from a human patient who received a combined kidney and bone marrow transplant. Some T cells may originate from the graft donor. This chain links TRBV28 with TRBJ1-2, with 10 bases identical to TRBD1. The CDR3 loop is CASSLTRQGANYGYTF. CDR3 coding DNA: TGTGCCAGCAGTTTAACAAGACAGGGGGCAAACTATGGCTACACCTTC.